This is a list of T cell receptor beta chains from one sample in a study of regulatory T cells in long-lasting Graves disease. A single record per CDR3 protein comes from TCRdb applying MiXCR to the multiplex PCR reads. The table records about 530,000 distinct CDR3 sequences, about 15% of them present only once. These records were also assigned to another study, of T cells in Graves' hyperthyroidism and ophthalmopathy.

The sequencing here drew on peripheral blood mononuclear cells (PBMCs), taken at new diagnosis, from a patient treated with antithyroid drugs. These receptors all stem from a woman aged 40-65 years with Graves disease. Each CDR3 is given with its conserved first and last residue.

>TRBV2|TRBJ1-1
CASNSRTEAFF
>TRBV30|TRBJ1-3
CAWSAPQVAHTIYF
>TRBV4-1|TRBJ2-1
CASSQRADNEQFF
>TRBV12-3/TRBV12-4|TRBJ1-3
CASSRHLSGNTIYF
>TRBV6-2/TRBV6-3|TRBJ1-6
CASSWAGTRDNSPLHF
>TRBV20-1|TRBJ1-1
CSARTANTEAFF
>TRBV2|TRBJ2-5
CASGGWGQETQYF
>TRBV2|TRBJ2-7
CASSELEAYEQYF
>TRBV19|TRBJ1-2
CASSRGGSDYGYTF
>TRBV29-1|TRBJ2-5
CSVALAGFQETQYF
>TRBV7-9|TRBJ2-3
CASSTHGGVADTQYF
>TRBV20-1|TRBJ2-1
CSARVSGGEPEQFF
>TRBV11-2|TRBJ2-7
CASSSLTDILAGTYEQYF
>TRBV5-4|TRBJ1-1
CASSRTGGVLNTEAFF
>TRBV20-1|TRBJ2-1
CSASGQGSYNEQFF
>TRBV15|TRBJ1-4
CATSPQAPNEKLFF
>TRBV28|TRBJ2-5
CASSSLADFQETQYF
>TRBV29-1|TRBJ2-2
CSVEQPTGVEPGELFF
>TRBV7-9|TRBJ1-1
CASSYREETEAFF
>TRBV7-2|TRBJ1-2
CASSLEQGQGYTF
>TRBV24-1|TRBJ2-1
CATSDTTGKPYSYNEQFF
>TRBV2|TRBJ2-3
CASEKGRRATDTQYF
>TRBV10-3|TRBJ2-1
CASSYSSSLLGNEQFF
>TRBV20-1|TRBJ2-1
CSASGDSYNEQFF
>TRBV3-1|TRBJ2-3
CASSQGQISTDTQYF
>TRBV28|TRBJ2-7
CASTEGYEQYF
>TRBV12-3/TRBV12-4|TRBJ2-5
CASSWGGQGETQYF
>TRBV19|TRBJ1-5
CASSATGGSNQPQHF
>TRBV12-3/TRBV12-4|TRBJ1-2
CASSRGLTNYGYTF
>TRBV19|TRBJ1-5
CASIPAGQNSNQPQHF